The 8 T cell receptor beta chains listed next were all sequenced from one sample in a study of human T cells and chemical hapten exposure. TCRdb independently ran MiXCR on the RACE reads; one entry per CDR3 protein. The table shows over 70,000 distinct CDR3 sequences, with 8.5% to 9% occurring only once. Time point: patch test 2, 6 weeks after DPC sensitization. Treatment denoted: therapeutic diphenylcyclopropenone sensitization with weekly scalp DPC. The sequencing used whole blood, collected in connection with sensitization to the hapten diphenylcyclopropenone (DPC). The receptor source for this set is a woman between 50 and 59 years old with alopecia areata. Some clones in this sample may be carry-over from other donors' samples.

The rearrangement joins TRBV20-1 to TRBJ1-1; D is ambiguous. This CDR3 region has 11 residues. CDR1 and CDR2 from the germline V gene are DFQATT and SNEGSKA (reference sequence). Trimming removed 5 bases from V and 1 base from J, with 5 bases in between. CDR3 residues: CSAPENTEAFF. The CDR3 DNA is TGCAGTGCTCCGGAGAACACTGAAGCTTTCTTT.

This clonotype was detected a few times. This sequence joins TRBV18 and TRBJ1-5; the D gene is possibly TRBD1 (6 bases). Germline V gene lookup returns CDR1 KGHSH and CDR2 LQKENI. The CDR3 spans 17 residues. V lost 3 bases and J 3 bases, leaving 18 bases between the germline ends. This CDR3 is CASSPGSTGGSNQPQHF. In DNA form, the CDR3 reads TGTGCCAGCTCACCGGGCAGTACGGGGGGCTCCAATCAGCCCCAGCATTTT.

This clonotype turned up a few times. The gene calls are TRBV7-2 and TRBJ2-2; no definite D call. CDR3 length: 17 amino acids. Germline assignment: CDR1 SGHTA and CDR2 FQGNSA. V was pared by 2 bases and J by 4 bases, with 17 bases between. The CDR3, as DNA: TGTGCCAGCAGCTTAAGGGTGTCAGGACCGATCACCGGGGAGCTGTTTTTT. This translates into CASSLRVSGPITGELFF.

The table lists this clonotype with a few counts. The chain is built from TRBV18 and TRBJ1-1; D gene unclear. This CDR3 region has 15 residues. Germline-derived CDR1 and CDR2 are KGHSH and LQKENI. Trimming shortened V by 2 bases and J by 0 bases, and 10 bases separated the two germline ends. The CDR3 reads CASSPMAGVNTEAFF. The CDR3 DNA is TGTGCCAGCTCACCAATGGCCGGGGTGAACACTGAAGCTTTCTTT.

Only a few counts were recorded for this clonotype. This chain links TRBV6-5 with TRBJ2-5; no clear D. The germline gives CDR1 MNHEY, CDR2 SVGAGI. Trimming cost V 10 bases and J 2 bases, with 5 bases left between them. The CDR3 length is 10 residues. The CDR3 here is CATQQETQYF. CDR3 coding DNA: TGTGCCACACAACAAGAGACCCAGTACTTC.

The CDR3 here is CASTLAVTDTQYF. The CDR3 DNA reads TGTGCCAGCACCCTAGCGGTCACAGATACGCAGTATTTT. The genes are TRBV12-3 or TRBV12-4 and TRBJ2-3; 7 bases map to TRBD2. This CDR3 is built from 13 residues. Germline trimming cut 7 bases from V and 2 bases from J; bases unmatched to any gene: 3.

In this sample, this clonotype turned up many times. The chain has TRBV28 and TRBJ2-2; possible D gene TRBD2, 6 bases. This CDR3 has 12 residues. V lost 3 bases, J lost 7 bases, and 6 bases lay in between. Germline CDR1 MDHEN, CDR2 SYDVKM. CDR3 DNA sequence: TGTGCCAGCAGTTTCGGGGGCGGGGAGCTGTTTTTT. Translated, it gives CASSFGGGELFF.

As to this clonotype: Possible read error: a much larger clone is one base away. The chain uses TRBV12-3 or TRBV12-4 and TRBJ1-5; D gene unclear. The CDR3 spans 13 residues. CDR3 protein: CASSSQIYQPQNF. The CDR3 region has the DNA TGTGCCAGCAGTTCCCAGATCTACCAGCCCCAGAATTTT.